The table lists the clone carrying this T cell receptor (beta chain) with a few counts. The antigen is unknown. The time point is: newly diagnosed GD, antithyroid drugs for less than 3 months. RNA from PBMCs was the source of the TCR library. The record originates from a study of regulatory T cells in long-lasting Graves disease. Points from the study as a whole: There were preferences for TRBV28, TRBJ1-2 and TRBJ2-5 in persistent disease. Accuracy may have suffered from the small sample size.

Libraries of TCR beta came from iRepertoire HTBI primers plus Arm-PCR of CDR3 regions. TCRdb passed the multiplex PCR reads through MiXCR, listing each CDR3 protein once. The sample holds some 250,000 distinct CDR3 sequences, 20% seen once. V lost 2 bases and J lost 0, with 6 bases in between. The germline gives CDR1 SGHNT, CDR2 YYREEE (reference sequence). The CDR3 extends over 14 amino acids. This clonotype originated in a female donor with Graves disease. The material was peripheral blood mononuclear cells (PBMCs), obtained at new diagnosis, from a patient treated with antithyroid drugs. The V call is TRBV5-4, the J call TRBJ2-1; the D is unclear. The CDR3 DNA sequence: TGTGCCAGCAGCTTCGCAAGCTCCTACAATGAGCAGTTCTTC. Protein: CASSFASSYNEQFF.